This is a list of T cell receptor beta chains from one sample in a study of T cells in Graves' hyperthyroidism and ophthalmopathy. MiXCR was run by TCRdb on the multiplex PCR reads, yielding one entry per CDR3 protein. The data contain 550,000 to 850,000 distinct CDR3 sequences, over 15% of them singletons. The material sequenced was blood. These receptor sequences come from a woman in her forties or fifties with Graves' hyperthyroidism that later progressed to Graves' ophthalmopathy. Each CDR3 is given with its conserved first and last residue. The D gene is left open where the match is weak. Clone size is not always given. Where it is, it says once, few, many or a class for expanded clones.

abundance,d_gene,v_gene,j_gene,CDR3aa,CDR3nt
NA,NA,TRBV29-1,TRBJ1-1,CSVEYRSSAFF,TGCAGCGTTGAGTATAGGTCGTCAGCTTTCTTT
few,NA,TRBV7-8,TRBJ2-6,CASSLGDPSGANVLTF,TGTGCCAGCAGCTTAGGTGATCCCTCTGGGGCCAACGTCCTGACTTTC
NA,NA,TRBV7-9,TRBJ2-2,CASSSATGFDTRELFF,TGTGCCAGCAGCTCCGCGACGGGGTTTGACACCCGGGAGCTGTTTTTT
few,NA,TRBV20-1,TRBJ1-1,CSAPGHTGGVNTEAFF,TGCAGTGCGCCGGGACACACGGGAGGCGTGAACACTGAAGCTTTCTTT
few,NA,TRBV19,TRBJ1-1,CASSVPKPNTEAFF,TGTGCCAGTAGTGTCCCCAAGCCGAACACTGAAGCTTTCTTT
NA,TRBD2,TRBV5-4,TRBJ2-1,CASSPPGLAGTHEQFF,TGTGCCAGCAGCCCTCCGGGACTAGCGGGGACCCATGAGCAGTTCTTC
many,NA,TRBV5-1,TRBJ1-4,CASSLEQGSEKLFF,TGCGCCAGCAGCTTGGAGCAGGGAAGTGAAAAACTGTTTTTT
many,NA,TRBV6-5,TRBJ1-1,CASSYVGAGPTEAFF,TGTGCCAGCAGTTACGTAGGAGCGGGCCCCACTGAAGCTTTCTTT
NA,TRBD1,TRBV29-1,TRBJ1-1,CSVDQGGVTEAFF,TGCAGCGTTGACCAGGGGGGAGTCACTGAAGCTTTCTTT
few,NA,TRBV20-1,TRBJ1-2,CSASEVAALYGYTF,TGCAGTGCTAGTGAGGTGGCAGCCCTCTATGGCTACACCTTC
few,NA,TRBV12-3/TRBV12-4,TRBJ1-1,CASSLAFFTEAFF,TGTGCCAGCAGTTTAGCGTTCTTCACTGAAGCTTTCTTT
many,NA,TRBV7-9,TRBJ1-2,CASSLGRAGGYTF,TGTGCCAGCAGCTTGGGCAGGGCGGGTGGCTACACCTTC
many,TRBD1,TRBV30,TRBJ2-2,CAWIQGQPDGELFF,TGTGCCTGGATCCAGGGACAGCCGGACGGGGAGCTGTTTTTT
few,NA,TRBV6-5,TRBJ1-3,CASSYDSSGNTIYF,TGTGCCAGCAGTTACGACAGCTCTGGAAACACCATATATTTT
few,NA,TRBV2,TRBJ2-6,CASSVGGAGANVLTF,TGTGCCAGCAGTGTAGGGGGAGCAGGGGCCAACGTCCTGACTTTC
NA,TRBD1,TRBV4-2,TRBJ1-3,CASSHSHEDRGNTIYF,TGTGCCAGCAGCCACTCGCATGAGGACAGGGGGAACACCATATATTTT
NA,NA,TRBV4-1,TRBJ2-5,CASSQRYLRDGETQYF,TGCGCCAGCAGCCAACGTTATCTAAGGGATGGGGAGACCCAGTACTTC
few,TRBD1,TRBV6-1,TRBJ1-5,CASTPSRQGGQPQHF,TGTGCCAGCACCCCGAGTAGACAGGGAGGTCAGCCCCAGCATTTT
few,NA,TRBV6-2/TRBV6-3,TRBJ1-2,CASSYSMVGYTF,TGTGCCAGCAGTTACTCGATGGTTGGCTACACCTTC
many,TRBD1,TRBV18,TRBJ2-1,CASSPSGQGHNEQFF,TGTGCCAGCTCACCATCGGGACAGGGGCACAATGAGCAGTTCTTC
many,NA,TRBV7-8,TRBJ2-1,CASSLEQGSSYEQFF,TGTGCCAGCAGCTTAGAGCAGGGGAGTAGCTATGAGCAGTTCTTC
many,NA,TRBV7-2,TRBJ2-1,CASSLPKGGSYNEQFF,TGTGCCAGCAGCTTACCCAAAGGGGGCTCCTACAATGAGCAGTTCTTC
many,NA,TRBV5-1,TRBJ2-3,CASSLGARLTDTQYF,TGCGCCAGCAGCTTGGGGGCCAGACTCACAGATACGCAGTATTTT
few,NA,TRBV20-1,TRBJ1-6,CSAIVRHNSPLHF,TGCAGTGCTATTGTACGCCATAATTCACCCCTCCACTTT
few,NA,TRBV5-6,TRBJ2-1,CASSRRQGNEQFF,TGTGCCAGCAGCCGCCGACAAGGGAATGAGCAGTTCTTC
NA,TRBD2,TRBV7-6,TRBJ2-3,CASSLGPSGGAGADTQYF,TGTGCCAGCAGCTTAGGCCCCAGCGGGGGGGCCGGGGCAGATACGCAGTATTTT
many,TRBD1,TRBV11-2,TRBJ1-2,CASSPGTGVAYGYTF,TGTGCCAGCAGCCCAGGGACAGGGGTGGCCTATGGCTACACCTTC
NA,NA,TRBV11-2,TRBJ1-2,CASSLVSVVVDYTF,TGTGCCAGCAGCTTAGTTTCGGTCGTTGTAGACTACACCTTC
many,NA,TRBV20-1,TRBJ1-1,CSASAIMNTEAFF,TGCAGTGCTAGCGCGATCATGAACACTGAAGCTTTCTTT
many,NA,TRBV7-9,TRBJ2-5,CASSSTLLETQYF,TGTGCCAGCAGCTCTACGCTCTTGGAGACCCAGTACTTC
many,TRBD1,TRBV5-1,TRBJ1-1,CASSRLTGAVGSTEAFF,TGCGCCAGCAGCCGACTGACAGGGGCGGTAGGTAGCACTGAAGCTTTCTTT
many,TRBD2,TRBV20-1,TRBJ2-5,CSARASGGGETQYF,TGCAGTGCTAGAGCTAGCGGGGGCGGAGAGACCCAGTACTTC
NA,TRBD1,TRBV15,TRBJ2-2,CATSRDLTGVLFF,TGTGCCACCAGCAGAGACCTGACAGGGGTCCTGTTTTTT
NA,NA,TRBV7-3,TRBJ2-7,CASSSGGLAPSYEQYF,TGTGCCAGCAGCTCAGGGGGGCTAGCGCCTTCCTACGAGCAGTACTTC
few,NA,TRBV6-1,TRBJ1-1,CASSDSLGLSNTEAFF,TGTGCCAGCAGTGATTCTTTGGGACTCTCGAACACTGAAGCTTTCTTT
few,NA,TRBV30,TRBJ2-1,CAWSGGFYEQFF,TGTGCCTGGAGTGGGGGGTTCTATGAGCAGTTCTTC
NA,NA,TRBV27,TRBJ1-2,CASSLRGMAYYGYTF,TGTGCCAGCAGTTTACGAGGGATGGCATACTATGGCTACACCTTC
few,NA,TRBV11-2,TRBJ2-4,CASSNQRKLAKNIQYF,TGTGCCAGCAGCAACCAAAGAAAACTAGCCAAAAACATTCAGTACTTC
NA,NA,TRBV5-1,TRBJ1-1,CASTETNRNTEAFF,TGCGCCAGCACCGAAACCAACAGAAACACTGAAGCTTTCTTT
many,TRBD1,TRBV7-2,TRBJ1-5,CASSLGRGQGGNQPQHF,TGTGCCAGCAGCTTAGGTCGTGGACAGGGCGGCAATCAGCCCCAGCATTTT
NA,TRBD2,TRBV7-3,TRBJ2-3,CASSFGLAGVDTQYF,TGTGCCAGCAGCTTCGGACTAGCGGGGGTAGATACGCAGTATTTT
many,NA,TRBV5-1,TRBJ1-6,CASSFDSTRYNSPLHF,TGCGCCAGCAGCTTTGACAGTACCCGTTATAATTCACCCCTCCACTTT
many,TRBD1,TRBV7-2,TRBJ1-2,CASSLVAGGNYGYTF,TGTGCCAGCAGCTTAGTTGCAGGGGGCAACTATGGCTACACCTTC
NA,NA,TRBV13,TRBJ1-5,CASSLGGQLQHF,TGTGCCAGCAGCTTAGGTGGACAGCTCCAGCATTTT